The present T cell receptor beta chain was sequenced within a study of breast tumors, draining lymph nodes, adjacent tissues. This clonotype was counted ten times or more. Its matching antigen is unknown. The CDR3 has 16 residues. Trimming cost V 1 base and J 3 bases; bases outside gene matches: 7. Germline-derived CDR1 and CDR2 are MDHEN and SYDVKM. Samples came from axillary lymph nodes draining the breast cancer. Regarding the study as a whole: Luminal-like breast cancer showed significantly higher tumor–nontumor repertoire similarity than basal-like.

TCRdb re-called the multiplex PCR reads with MiXCR, one entry per CDR3 protein. Here the sample spans about 130,000 distinct CDR3 sequences, roughly 20% being singletons. V is TRBV28 and J is TRBJ2-7; 9 bases line up with TRBD1. Sequencing was carried out using axillary lymph node tissue. The TCR comes from a female donor with breast cancer. Some clones in this sample may be carry-over from other donors' samples. The CDR3 sequence is CASSLYRGPSVYEQYF. The CDR3 nucleotides are TGTGCCAGCAGTTTATACAGGGGGCCCTCCGTCTACGAGCAGTACTTC.